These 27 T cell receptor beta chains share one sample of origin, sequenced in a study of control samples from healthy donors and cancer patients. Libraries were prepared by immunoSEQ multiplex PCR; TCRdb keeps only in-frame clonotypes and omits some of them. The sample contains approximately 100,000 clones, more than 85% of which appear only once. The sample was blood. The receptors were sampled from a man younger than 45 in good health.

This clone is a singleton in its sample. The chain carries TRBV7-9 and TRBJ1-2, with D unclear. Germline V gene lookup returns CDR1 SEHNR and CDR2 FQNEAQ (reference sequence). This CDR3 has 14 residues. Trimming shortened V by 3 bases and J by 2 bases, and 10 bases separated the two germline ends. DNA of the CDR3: TGTGCCAGCAGCTTCCCAGGCTTCAACTATGGCTACACCTTC. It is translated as CASSFPGFNYGYTF.

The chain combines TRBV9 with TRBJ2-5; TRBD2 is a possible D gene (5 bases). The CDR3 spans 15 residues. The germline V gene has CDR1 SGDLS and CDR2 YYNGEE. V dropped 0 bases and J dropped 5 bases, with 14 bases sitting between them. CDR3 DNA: TGTGCCAGCAGCGTAGCTGCGGGCACGTGGGAGACCCAGTACTTC. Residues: CASSVAAGTWETQYF.

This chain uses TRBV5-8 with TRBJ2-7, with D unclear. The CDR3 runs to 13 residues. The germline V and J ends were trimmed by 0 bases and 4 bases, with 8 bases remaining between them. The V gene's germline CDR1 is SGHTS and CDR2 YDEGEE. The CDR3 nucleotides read TGTGCCAGCAGCTTGGCCGAAGGGTACGAGCAGTACGTC. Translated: CASSLAEGYEQYV.

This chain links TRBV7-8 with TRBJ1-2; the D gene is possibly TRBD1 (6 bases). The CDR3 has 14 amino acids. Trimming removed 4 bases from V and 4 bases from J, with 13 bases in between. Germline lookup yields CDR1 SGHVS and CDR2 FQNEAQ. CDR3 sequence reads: CASSSRDNGYGYTF. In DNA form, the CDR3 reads TGTGCCAGCAGCTCCCGGGACAACGGCTATGGCTACACCTTC.

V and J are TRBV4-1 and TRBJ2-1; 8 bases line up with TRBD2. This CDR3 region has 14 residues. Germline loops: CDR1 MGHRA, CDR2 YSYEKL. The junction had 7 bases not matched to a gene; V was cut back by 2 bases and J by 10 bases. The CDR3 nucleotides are TGCGCCAGCAGCCAACCGCGGGAGGTAGGGGAGCAGTTCTTC. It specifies CASSQPREVGEQFF.

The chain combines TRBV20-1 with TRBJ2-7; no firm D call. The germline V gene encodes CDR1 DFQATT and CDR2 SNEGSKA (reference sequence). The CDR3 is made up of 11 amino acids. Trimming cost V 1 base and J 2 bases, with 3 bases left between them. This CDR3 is CSARGPYEQYF. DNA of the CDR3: TGCAGTGCTAGAGGACCCTACGAGCAGTACTTC.

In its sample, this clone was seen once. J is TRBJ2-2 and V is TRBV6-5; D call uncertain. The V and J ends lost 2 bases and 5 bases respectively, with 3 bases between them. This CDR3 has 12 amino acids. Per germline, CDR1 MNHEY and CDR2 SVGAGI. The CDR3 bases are TGTGCCAGCAGTTACCTAACCGGGGAGCTGTTTTTT. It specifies CASSYLTGELFF.

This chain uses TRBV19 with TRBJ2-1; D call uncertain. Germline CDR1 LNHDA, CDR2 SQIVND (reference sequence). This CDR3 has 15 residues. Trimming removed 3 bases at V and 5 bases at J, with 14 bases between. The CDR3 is CASSIRGDYDNEQFF. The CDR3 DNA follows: TGTGCCAGTAGTATCCGCGGAGATTACGACAATGAGCAGTTCTTC. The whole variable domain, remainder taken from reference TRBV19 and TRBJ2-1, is DGGITQSPKYLFRKEGQNVTLSCEQNLNHDAMYWYRQDPGQGLRLIYYSQIVNDFQKGDIAEGYSVSREKKESFPLTVTSAQKNPTAFYLCASSIRGDYDNEQFFGPGTRLTVL.

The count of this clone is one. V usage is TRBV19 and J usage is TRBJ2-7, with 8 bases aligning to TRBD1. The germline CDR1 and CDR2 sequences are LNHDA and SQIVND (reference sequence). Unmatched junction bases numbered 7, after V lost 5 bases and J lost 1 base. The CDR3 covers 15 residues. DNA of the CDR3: TGTGCCAGTAGTGTCGACAGGGGATTATCCTACGAGCAGTACTTC. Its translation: CASSVDRGLSYEQYF. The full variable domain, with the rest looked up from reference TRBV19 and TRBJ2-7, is DGGITQSPKYLFRKEGQNVTLSCEQNLNHDAMYWYRQDPGQGLRLIYYSQIVNDFQKGDIAEGYSVSREKKESFPLTVTSAQKNPTAFYLCASSVDRGLSYEQYFGPGTRLTVT.

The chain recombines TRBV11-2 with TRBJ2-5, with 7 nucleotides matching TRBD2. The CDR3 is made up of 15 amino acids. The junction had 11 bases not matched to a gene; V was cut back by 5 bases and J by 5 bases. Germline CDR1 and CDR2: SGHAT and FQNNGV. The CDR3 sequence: CASSGGSGVKETQYF. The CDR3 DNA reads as TGTGCCAGCAGCGGGGGGAGCGGGGTAAAGGAGACCCAGTACTTC.

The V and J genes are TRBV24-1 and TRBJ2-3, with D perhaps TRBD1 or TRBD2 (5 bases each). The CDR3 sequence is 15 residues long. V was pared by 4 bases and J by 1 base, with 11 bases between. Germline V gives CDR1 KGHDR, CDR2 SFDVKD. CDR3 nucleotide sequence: TGTGCCACCAGTGACATTGGGGGAGGCACAGATACGCAGTATTTT. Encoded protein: CATSDIGGGTDTQYF.

The CDR3 sequence: CASSPTGAVGYTF. CDR3 coding DNA: TGTGCCAGTAGTCCGACAGGGGCGGTAGGCTACACCTTC. J is TRBJ1-2 and V is TRBV19; 8 bases align to TRBD1. Germline V gene lookup returns CDR1 LNHDA and CDR2 SQIVND (reference sequence). The CDR3 spans 13 residues. The V gene end was trimmed by 5 bases and the J gene end by 8 bases; junction bases not matched to a gene: 7. The complete variable domain, with remaining parts taken from reference TRBV19 and TRBJ1-2, reads DGGITQSPKYLFRKEGQNVTLSCEQNLNHDAMYWYRQDPGQGLRLIYYSQIVNDFQKGDIAEGYSVSREKKESFPLTVTSAQKNPTAFYLCASSPTGAVGYTFGSGTRLTVV.

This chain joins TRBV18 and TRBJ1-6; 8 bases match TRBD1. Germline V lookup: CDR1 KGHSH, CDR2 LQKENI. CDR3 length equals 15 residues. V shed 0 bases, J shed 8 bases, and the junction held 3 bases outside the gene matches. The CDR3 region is CASSPPAGGDSPLHF. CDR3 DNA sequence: TGTGCCAGCTCACCACCTGCAGGGGGCGATTCACCCCTCCACTTT.

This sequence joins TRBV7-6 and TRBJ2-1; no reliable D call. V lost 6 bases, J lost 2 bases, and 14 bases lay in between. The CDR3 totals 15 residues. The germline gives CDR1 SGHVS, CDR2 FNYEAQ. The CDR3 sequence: CASSDPKRTYNEQFF. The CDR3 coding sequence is TGTGCCAGCAGTGATCCGAAGAGAACCTACAATGAGCAGTTCTTC.

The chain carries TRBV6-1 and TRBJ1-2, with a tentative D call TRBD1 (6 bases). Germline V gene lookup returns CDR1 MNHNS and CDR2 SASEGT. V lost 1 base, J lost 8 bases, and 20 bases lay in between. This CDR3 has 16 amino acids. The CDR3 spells CASSEESVRGGRGYTF. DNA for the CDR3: TGTGCCAGCAGTGAAGAAAGCGTCAGGGGTGGACGAGGCTACACCTTC.

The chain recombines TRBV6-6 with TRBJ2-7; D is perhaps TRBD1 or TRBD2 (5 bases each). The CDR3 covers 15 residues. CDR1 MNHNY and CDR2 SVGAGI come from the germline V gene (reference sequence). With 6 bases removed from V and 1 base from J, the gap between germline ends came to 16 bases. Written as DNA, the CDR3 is TGTGCCAGCAGCCTCGGTGGGGGTCTATCCTACGAGCAGTACGTC. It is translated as CASSLGGGLSYEQYV.

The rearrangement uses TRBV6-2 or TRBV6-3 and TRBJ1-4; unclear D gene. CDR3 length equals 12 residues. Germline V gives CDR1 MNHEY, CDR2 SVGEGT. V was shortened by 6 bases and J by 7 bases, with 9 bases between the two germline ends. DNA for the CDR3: TGTGCCAGCAGCCACTCCCCTGAAAAACTGTTTTTT. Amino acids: CASSHSPEKLFF.

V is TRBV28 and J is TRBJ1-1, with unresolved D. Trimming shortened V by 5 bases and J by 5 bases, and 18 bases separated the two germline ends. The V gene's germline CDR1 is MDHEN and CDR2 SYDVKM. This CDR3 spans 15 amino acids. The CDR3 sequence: CASSPSTGLVTEAFF. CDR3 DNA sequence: TGTGCCAGCAGTCCCAGCACGGGGTTGGTGACTGAAGCTTTCTTT. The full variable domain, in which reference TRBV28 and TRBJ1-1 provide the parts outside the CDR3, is DVKVTQSSRYLVKRTGEKVFLECVQDMDHENMFWYRQDPGLGLRLIYFSYDVKMKEKGDIPEGYSVSREKKERFSLILESASTNQTSMYLCASSPSTGLVTEAFFGQGTRLTVV.

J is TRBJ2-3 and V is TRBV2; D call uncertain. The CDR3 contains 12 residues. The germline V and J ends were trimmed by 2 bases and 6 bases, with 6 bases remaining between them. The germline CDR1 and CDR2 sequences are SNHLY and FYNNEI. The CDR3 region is CASSEIRDTQYF. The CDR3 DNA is TGTGCCAGCAGTGAAATCCGGGATACGCAGTATTTT.

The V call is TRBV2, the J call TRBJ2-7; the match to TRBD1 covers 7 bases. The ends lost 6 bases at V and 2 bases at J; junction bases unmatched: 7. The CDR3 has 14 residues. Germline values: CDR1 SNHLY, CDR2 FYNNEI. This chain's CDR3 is CASRRTGWTYEQYF. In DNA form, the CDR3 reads TGTGCCAGCAGACGGACAGGATGGACCTACGAGCAGTACTTC.

CDR3: CAWSAGQWRETQYF. CDR3 in DNA: TGTGCCTGGAGTGCGGGACAGTGGCGGGAGACCCAGTACTTC. The chain links TRBV30 to TRBJ2-5, with 7 bases identical to TRBD1. This CDR3 is built from 14 residues. Germline CDR1 GTSNPN, CDR2 SVGIG (reference sequence). The V gene end was trimmed by 1 base and the J gene end by 5 bases; junction bases not matched to a gene: 7.

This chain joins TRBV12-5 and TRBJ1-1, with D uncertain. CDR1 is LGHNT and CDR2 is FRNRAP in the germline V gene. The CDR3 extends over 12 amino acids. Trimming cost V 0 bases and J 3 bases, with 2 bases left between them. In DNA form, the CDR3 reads TGTGCTAGTGGTTTGGTTTACACTGAAGCTTTCTTT. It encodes CASGLVYTEAFF.

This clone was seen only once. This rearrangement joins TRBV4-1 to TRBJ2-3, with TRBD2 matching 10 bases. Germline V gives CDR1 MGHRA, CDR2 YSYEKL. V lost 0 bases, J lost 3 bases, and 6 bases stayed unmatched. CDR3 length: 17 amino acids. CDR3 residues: CASSQDPSGSLTDTQYF. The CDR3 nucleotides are TGCGCCAGCAGCCAAGATCCTAGCGGGAGTCTTACAGATACGCAGTATTTT.

The CDR3, as DNA: TGTGCCTGGGGATGGTGGCAGGGAAATGGCTACACCTTC. Its translation: CAWGWWQGNGYTF. The chain employs TRBV30 and TRBJ1-2; possible D gene TRBD1, 5 bases. Germline assignment: CDR1 GTSNPN and CDR2 SVGIG (reference sequence). The ends were cut back, 5 bases at V and 6 bases at J, with 16 bases in the middle. CDR3 size: 13 residues.

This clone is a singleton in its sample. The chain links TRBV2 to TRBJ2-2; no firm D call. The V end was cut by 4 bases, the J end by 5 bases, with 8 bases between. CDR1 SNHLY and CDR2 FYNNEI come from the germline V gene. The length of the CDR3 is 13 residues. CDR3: CASSVSLTGELFF. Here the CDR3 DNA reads TGTGCCAGCAGTGTATCCTTAACCGGGGAGCTGTTTTTT.

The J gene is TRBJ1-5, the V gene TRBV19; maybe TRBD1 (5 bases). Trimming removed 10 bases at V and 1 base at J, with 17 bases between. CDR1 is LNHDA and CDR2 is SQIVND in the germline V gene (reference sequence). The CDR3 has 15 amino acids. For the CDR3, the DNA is TGTGCCACCACCGTAGGGGTTGGGAGCAATCAGCCCCAGCATTTT. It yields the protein CATTVGVGSNQPQHF.

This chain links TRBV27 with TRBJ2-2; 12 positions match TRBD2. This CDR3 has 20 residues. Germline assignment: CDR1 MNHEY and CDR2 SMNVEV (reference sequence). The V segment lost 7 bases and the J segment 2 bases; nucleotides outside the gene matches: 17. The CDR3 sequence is CASTSRREGLAGINTGELFF. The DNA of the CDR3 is TGTGCCAGCACTTCCCGGCGAGAAGGACTAGCGGGGATAAACACCGGGGAGCTGTTTTTT.